The 6 T cell receptor beta chains below come from one sample, sequenced in a study of OX40 agonist ivuxolimab in advanced cancers. Library creation used the immunoSEQ multiplex PCR assay. Drawn from immuneACCESS, this table holds only the in-frame rearrangements with V and J called that TCRdb kept. Clones are partly lost; checked studies trace under half to an unresolved V gene and leave the rest unexplained. The sample includes tens of thousands of clones, with 88% observed a single time. The top ten clones comprise around 19% of the sample. Sequenced material: CD4+ or CD8+ T cells sorted from blood, taken in a trial of the OX40 agonist ivuxolimab. These TCRs come from an adult with an advanced solid tumor such as melanoma, head and neck, liver or kidney cancer.

The chain has TRBV29-1 and TRBJ1-2; D is perhaps TRBD1 (6 bases). Deletions cut 7 bases from V and 8 bases from J, with 20 bases between. The germline CDR1 and CDR2 sequences are SQVTM and ANQGSEA. The CDR3 length is 13 residues. Here the CDR3 DNA reads TGCAGCGATACTCCCGGGACAATGCGCGGCTACACCTTC. Amino acids: CSDTPGTMRGYTF.

The CDR3 DNA is TGTGCCAGCAGCGTTGGGGCTAGCGGGTGGTACGAGCAGTACTTC. Its protein product is CASSVGASGWYEQYF. V gene TRBV11-2 combines with J gene TRBJ2-7, with TRBD2 matching 8 bases. CDR3 length: 15 residues. V shed 5 bases and J 4 bases; nucleotides not matched to a gene: 10. Germline lookup yields CDR1 SGHAT and CDR2 FQNNGV. Based on the CDR3 plus reference TRBV11-2 and TRBJ2-7, the full variable domain is EAGVAQSPRYKIIEKRQSVAFWCNPISGHATLYWYQQILGQGPKLLIQFQNNGVVDDSQLPKDRFSAERLKGVDSTLKIQPAKLEDSAVYLCASSVGASGWYEQYFGPGTRLTVT.

This clone came up a few times. The chain carries TRBV7-3 and TRBJ1-1; tentatively, D is TRBD1 (5 bases). In germline, CDR1 is SGHTA, CDR2 FQGTGA. This CDR3 is built from 13 residues. Trimming removed 5 bases from V and 4 bases from J, with 11 bases in between. This CDR3 is CASSPSGATEAFF. In DNA form, the CDR3 reads TGTGCCAGCAGCCCAAGCGGGGCCACTGAAGCTTTCTTT. Variable domain in full (rest from reference TRBV7-3 and TRBJ1-1): GAGVSQTPSNKVTEKGKYVELRCDPISGHTALYWYRQSLGQGPEFLIYFQGTGAADDSGLPNDRFFAVRPEGSVSTLKIQRTERGDSAVYLCASSPSGATEAFFGQGTRLTVV.

CDR3 DNA sequence: TGCGCCAGCTGGACAGGGGGGGGACAGGAAGGCGCGAACACCGGGGAGCTGTTTTTT. Amino acid sequence: CASWTGGGQEGANTGELFF. This chain uses TRBV10-2 with TRBJ2-2, with TRBD1 matching 10 bases. CDR3 length equals 19 residues. CDR1 and CDR2 (germline): WSHSY, SAAADI. V lost 8 bases, J lost 0 bases, and 15 bases stayed unmatched.

The chain has TRBV27 and TRBJ2-2; possibly TRBD1 or TRBD2 for D (5 bases each). V was cut by 6 bases and J by 9 bases, with 23 bases left in between. The length of the CDR3 is 16 residues. Germline V gene sequence: CDR1 MNHEY, CDR2 SMNVEV (reference sequence). The CDR3 loop is CASRPPFTGTAWELFF. CDR3 nucleotides: TGTGCCAGCAGACCACCTTTTACCGGGACGGCCTGGGAGCTGTTTTTT.

This chain connects TRBV27 to TRBJ2-7; no clear D. Germline V lookup: CDR1 MNHEY, CDR2 SMNVEV (reference sequence). The CDR3 is made up of 14 amino acids. Trimming stripped 2 bases from V and 7 bases from J, with 15 bases between. The CDR3 spells CASSLEAGAREQYF. CDR3 sequence (DNA): TGTGCCAGCAGTTTAGAGGCAGGAGCTAGGGAGCAGTACTTC.